The clone carrying this T cell receptor beta chain was seen only a few times. The sample comes from a study of blood T cells in healthy people across ages. Every donor gave 7.5 to 10 milliliters of peripheral blood. The germline CDR1 and CDR2 sequences are MDHEN and SYDVKM. The V end was cut by 3 bases, the J end by 6 bases, with 12 bases between. This CDR3 has 14 residues. Primed by a sample-barcoded 5' primer and a J-beta primer mix, a second PCR proceeded for 7 to 11 cycles. TCRdb re-called the 5' RACE reads with MiXCR, one entry per CDR3 protein. The repertoire consists of 550,000 to 800,000 distinct CDR3 sequences, with 20% to 25% occurring once and the leading ten covering around 3.4%.

Sequencing was done on a sample of blood. The clonotype originates from a man aged 70 or older in good health. J is TRBJ1-5 and V is TRBV28; D call uncertain. The CDR3, as DNA: TGTGCCAGCAGTTTCCTAGGGCCGGGTCAGCCCCAGCATTTT. This codes for CASSFLGPGQPQHF.